The 4 T cell receptor beta chains presented below share a single source sample, sequenced in a study of blood T cell repertoires in COVID-19. Only in-frame clones appear in the TCRdb table, and some are missing; sequencing was by immunoSEQ multiplex PCR. Of approximately 300,000 clones listed, more than 70% are singletons. Material: peripheral blood. These receptors all stem from a man between 18 and 35 years old who had recovered from COVID-19.

V and J are TRBV4-1 and TRBJ1-1; 10 nucleotides line up with TRBD1. V gave up 6 bases and J gave up 1 base; unmatched junction bases: 2. Germline values: CDR1 MGHRA, CDR2 YSYEKL. This CDR3 has 14 amino acids. CDR3: CASSRDRGNTEAFF. The CDR3 DNA reads as TGCGCCAGCAGTCGGGACAGGGGGAACACTGAAGCTTTCTTT.

V and J are TRBV9 and TRBJ1-5; D uncertain. This CDR3 contains 13 residues. Trimming removed 0 bases at V and 4 bases at J, with 5 bases between. Germline lookup yields CDR1 SGDLS and CDR2 YYNGEE. CDR3 sequence: CASSVGMNQPQHF. In DNA form, the CDR3 reads TGTGCCAGCAGCGTAGGTATGAATCAGCCCCAGCATTTT.

V and J are TRBV2 and TRBJ2-7, with a tentative D call TRBD2 (6 bases). V lost 8 bases to trimming and J lost 4 bases, with 24 bases between them. Germline loops: CDR1 SNHLY, CDR2 FYNNEI. The CDR3 is 16 amino acids. Here the CDR3 DNA reads TGTGCCAGCCGAATAATTGGGACTTCTTACCCATACGAGCAGTACTTC. This sequence encodes CASRIIGTSYPYEQYF.

The rearrangement links TRBV6-5 to TRBJ2-1; D possibly corresponds to TRBD2 (6 bases). Germline CDR1 is MNHEY and CDR2 is SVGAGI. There are 11 residues in the CDR3. V gave up 8 bases and J gave up 12 bases, with 14 bases separating them. This chain's CDR3 is CASSGGIVQFF. CDR3 coding DNA: TGTGCCAGCTCTGGGGGGATCGTGCAGTTCTTC.